This record covers a single T cell receptor (beta chain). The antigen is undetermined. Unique molecular identifiers were incorporated into the prepared TCRbeta library. Each CDR3 protein gets one entry after TCRdb re-called the PCR reads with MiXCR. The table lists under 750,000 distinct CDR3 sequences, about 21% of them singletons. This record belongs to a study of T-cell reconstitution after alpha-beta-depleted transplantation in children. V lost 1 base and J lost 10, with 8 bases in between. Germline loops: CDR1 LGHDT, CDR2 YNNKEL (reference sequence). The CDR3 spans 12 residues. Study-level points and caveats: Counts and diversity of T cells one year after transplant came mostly from newly produced T cells.

The sequence came from a boy younger than two who had a stem cell transplant for acute myeloid leukemia, so the T cells may come from the graft donor. The J gene is TRBJ2-4, the V gene TRBV3-1, with TRBD2 as a possible D gene (6 bases). The sequenced sample was PBMCs, mostly from graft donor cells, obtained 360 days after TCRalphabeta/CD19-depleted stem cell transplant. The chain's CDR3 is CASSQAGGIQYF. CDR3 DNA sequence: TGTGCCAGCAGCCAAGCTGGGGGGATTCAGTACTTC.